The clone carrying this T cell receptor beta chain was detected only a few times. TCRdb's table, derived via immunoSEQ multiplex PCR, lists solely in-frame clones and lacks some. The repertoire holds about 340,000 clones, with over 70% as singletons. This specimen belongs to a study of shared clonotypes between healthy human individuals. This CDR3 has 14 residues. With 6 bases removed from V and 10 bases from J, the gap between germline ends came to 18 bases. CDR1 is SGHAT, CDR2 FQNNGV, per germline. The TCR was taken from a man between 25 and 39 years old in good health. The V gene is TRBV11-2, the J gene TRBJ1-4; D gene uncertain. The sequenced sample consisted of memory CD4+ T cells sorted from blood. Specified subset: CD45RA-negative fraction. The CDR3 nucleotides are TGTGCCAGCAGTATACTTCTTAATGAAGGAAAACTGTTTTTT. This codes for CASSILLNEGKLFF.